This T cell receptor (beta chain) originates from a study of T cell responses to AZD1222 COVID-19 vaccine. CDR1 is MNHEY and CDR2 is SVGAGI in the germline V gene. The CDR3 runs to 13 residues. The V gene lost 6 bases and the J gene lost 5 bases, with 13 bases spanning the gap. Overall study results and limits: Nearly half of spike-specific TCRs reportedly go after variant regions that carry no mutations.

Remarks on this clone: Antigen: not known.

Produced via immunoSEQ multiplex PCR; TCRdb's table is partial and in-frame only. The table shows around 130,000 clones, with around 84% occurring only once. This TCR was recovered from an adult in good health. The gene calls are TRBV6-5 and TRBJ1-2; no reliable D call. The sample in question was peripheral blood, obtained on day 0 of AZD1222 vaccination. The CDR3 bases are TGTGCCAGCAGCCCAGACCGCTTTTATGGCTACACCTTC. Encoded protein: CASSPDRFYGYTF.